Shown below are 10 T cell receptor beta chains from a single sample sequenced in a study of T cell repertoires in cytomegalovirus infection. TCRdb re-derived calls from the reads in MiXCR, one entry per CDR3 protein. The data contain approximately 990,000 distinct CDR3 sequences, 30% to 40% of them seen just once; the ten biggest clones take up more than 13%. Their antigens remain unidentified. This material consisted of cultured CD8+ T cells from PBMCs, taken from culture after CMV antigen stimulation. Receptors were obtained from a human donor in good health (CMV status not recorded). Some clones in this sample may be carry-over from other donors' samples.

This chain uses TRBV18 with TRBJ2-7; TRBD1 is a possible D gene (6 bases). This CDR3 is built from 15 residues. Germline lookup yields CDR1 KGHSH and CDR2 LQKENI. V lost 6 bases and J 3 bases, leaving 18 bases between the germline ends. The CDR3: CASSQGTPRVYEQYV. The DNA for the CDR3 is TGTGCCAGCTCTCAGGGGACACCCAGGGTCTACGAGCAGTACGTC.

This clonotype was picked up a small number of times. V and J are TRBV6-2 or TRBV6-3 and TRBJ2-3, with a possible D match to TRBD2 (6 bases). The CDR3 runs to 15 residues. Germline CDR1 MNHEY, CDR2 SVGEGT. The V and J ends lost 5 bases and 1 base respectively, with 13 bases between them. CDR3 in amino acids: CASSGASVRTDTQYF. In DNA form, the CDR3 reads TGTGCCAGCAGTGGAGCTAGCGTCCGCACAGATACGCAGTATTTT.

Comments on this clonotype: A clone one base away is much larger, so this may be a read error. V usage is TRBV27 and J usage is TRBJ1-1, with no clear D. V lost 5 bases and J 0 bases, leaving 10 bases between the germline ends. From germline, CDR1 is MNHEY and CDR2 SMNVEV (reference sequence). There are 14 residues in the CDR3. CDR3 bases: TGTGCCAGCAGTCCCTGGACGGTGAACACTGAAGCTTTCTTT. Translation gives CASSPWTVNTEAFF.

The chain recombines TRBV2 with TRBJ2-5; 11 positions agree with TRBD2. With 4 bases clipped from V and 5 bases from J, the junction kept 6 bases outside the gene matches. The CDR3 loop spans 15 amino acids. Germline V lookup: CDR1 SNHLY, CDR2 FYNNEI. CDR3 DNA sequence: TGTGCCAGCAGTGTTAGCGGGGGGGCGGAGGAGACCCAGTACTTC. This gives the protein CASSVSGGAEETQYF.

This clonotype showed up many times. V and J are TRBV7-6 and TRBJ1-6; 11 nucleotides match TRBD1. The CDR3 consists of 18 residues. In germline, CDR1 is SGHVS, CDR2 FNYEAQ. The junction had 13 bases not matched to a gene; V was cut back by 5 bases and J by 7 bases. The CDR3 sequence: CASSRRTGGFAKNSPLHF. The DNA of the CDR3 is TGTGCCAGCAGCCGGAGGACAGGGGGCTTTGCGAAGAATTCACCCCTCCACTTT.

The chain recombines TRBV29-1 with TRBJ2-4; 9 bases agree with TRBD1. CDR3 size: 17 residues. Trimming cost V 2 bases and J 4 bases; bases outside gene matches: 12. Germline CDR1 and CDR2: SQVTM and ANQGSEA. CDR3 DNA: TGCAGCGTTGAAAGAAGTCCGGGACAGGGCCGTAAAAACATTCAGTACTTC. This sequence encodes CSVERSPGQGRKNIQYF.

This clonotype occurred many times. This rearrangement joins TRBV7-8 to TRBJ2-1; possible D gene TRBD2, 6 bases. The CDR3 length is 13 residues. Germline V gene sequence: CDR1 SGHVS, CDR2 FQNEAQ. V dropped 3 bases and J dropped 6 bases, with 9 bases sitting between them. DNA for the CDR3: TGTGCCAGCAGCTTGGGACTCCGCAATGAGCAGTTCTTC. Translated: CASSLGLRNEQFF. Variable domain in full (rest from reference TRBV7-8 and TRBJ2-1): GAGVSQSPRYKVAKRGQDVALRCDPISGHVSLFWYQQALGQGPEFLTYFQNEAQLDKSGLPSDRFFAERPEGSVSTLKIQRTQQEDSAVYLCASSLGLRNEQFFGPGTRLTVL.

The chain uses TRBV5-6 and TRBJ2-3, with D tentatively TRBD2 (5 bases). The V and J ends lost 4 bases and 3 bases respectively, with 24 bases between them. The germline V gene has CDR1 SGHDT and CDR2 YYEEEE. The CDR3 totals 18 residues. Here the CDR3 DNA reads TGTGCCAGCAGCCCGGACGAGATTTGGTGGGAGTTTACAGATACGCAGTATTTT. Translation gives CASSPDEIWWEFTDTQYF.

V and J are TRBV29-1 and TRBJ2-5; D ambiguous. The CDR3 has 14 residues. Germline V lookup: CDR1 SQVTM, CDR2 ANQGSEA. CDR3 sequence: CSDRDFARQETQYF. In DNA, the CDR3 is TGCAGTGACCGTGACTTTGCCAGGCAAGAGACCCAGTACTTC.

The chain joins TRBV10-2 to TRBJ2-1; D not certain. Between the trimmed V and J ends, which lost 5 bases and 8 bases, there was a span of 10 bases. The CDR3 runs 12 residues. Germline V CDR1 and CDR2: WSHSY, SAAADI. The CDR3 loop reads CASSSSVHEQFF. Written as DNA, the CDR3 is TGCGCCAGCAGTTCCAGCGTCCATGAGCAGTTCTTC.